These 10 T cell receptor beta chains share one sample of origin, sequenced in a study of blood T cell repertoires in COVID-19 (dated by TCRdb to 2018 to 2021). Libraries came from the immunoSEQ multiplex PCR assay. TCRdb limited this immuneACCESS table to in-frame rearrangements with V and J called. A share of clones is missing; checked studies link under half to unresolved V genes, and the rest is unexplained. This sample comprises around 160,000 clones, 86% of them detected only once. Roughly 8.2% of the sample is held by the ten biggest clonotypes. Sequenced sample: peripheral blood. These receptors were obtained from a man in his sixties with acute or convalescent COVID-19.

This clone was seen only a few times. The genes are TRBV7-9 and TRBJ1-2; D is ambiguous. Germline values: CDR1 SEHNR, CDR2 FQNEAQ (reference sequence). The CDR3 covers 16 residues. V was cut by 1 base and J by 4 bases, with 16 bases left in between. The CDR3 DNA sequence: TGTGCCAGCAGCTTAGGAACTTTGGAGCAGCGCTATGGCTACACCTTC. Protein product: CASSLGTLEQRYGYTF.

The chain joins TRBV18 to TRBJ1-2; D possibly corresponds to TRBD1 (5 bases). CDR1 KGHSH and CDR2 LQKENI come from the germline V gene. Trimming cost V 2 bases and J 8 bases, with 21 bases left between them. The CDR3 spans 16 residues. The CDR3 loop reads CASSPIFDQGGEGYTF. CDR3 sequence (DNA): TGTGCCAGCTCACCAATTTTCGACCAGGGAGGGGAGGGCTACACCTTC.

This clone was seen once. CDR3 DNA: TGTGCCAGCAGCCCTATGGCCGGGGGGGCTTTTTTGGGGACTGAAGCTTTCTTT. Translation: CASSPMAGGAFLGTEAFF. The V call is TRBV7-9, the J call TRBJ1-1; perhaps TRBD1 as D (6 bases). Germline assignment: CDR1 SEHNR and CDR2 FQNEAQ (reference sequence). V dropped 5 bases and J dropped 5 bases, with 27 bases sitting between them. The CDR3 sequence is 18 residues long.

The rearrangement uses TRBV27 and TRBJ2-6; no definite D call. The CDR3 has 18 residues. Trimming removed 2 bases from V and 0 bases from J, with 14 bases in between. The germline CDR1 and CDR2 sequences are MNHEY and SMNVEV (reference sequence). The CDR3, as DNA: TGTGCCAGCAGTTTACTGGGTGGGCCCAGCTCTGGGGCCAACGTCCTGACTTTC. Amino acid sequence: CASSLLGGPSSGANVLTF.

The V and J genes are TRBV10-2 and TRBJ1-2; a possible D gene is TRBD1 (5 bases). V was trimmed by 7 bases and J by 4 bases, leaving 16 bases between them. This CDR3 has 14 residues. CDR1 is WSHSY, CDR2 SAAADI, per germline. The DNA for the CDR3 is TGCGCCAGCAACAAAGAAGGGGCCGGCTATGGCTACACCTTC. Translating it yields CASNKEGAGYGYTF.

The V call is TRBV10-3, the J call TRBJ1-3, with 8 bases lining up with TRBD1. With V trimmed by 6 bases and J by 0 bases, 4 bases remained unmatched. Germline CDR1 is ENHRY and CDR2 is SYGVKD. This CDR3 comprises 15 residues. The CDR3 DNA reads TGTGCCATCAGGGGGACAGGATTCTCTGGAAACACCATATATTTT. This codes for CAIRGTGFSGNTIYF.

This clone was seen ten or more times. This chain links TRBV9 with TRBJ2-1, with D tentatively TRBD2 (5 bases). The CDR3 sequence is 13 residues long. V was pared by 0 bases and J by 8 bases, with 9 bases between. Germline CDR1 reads SGDLS; CDR2 reads YYNGEE. This CDR3 reads CASSVVGSDEQFF. In nucleotides, the CDR3 is TGTGCCAGCAGCGTAGTGGGTAGCGATGAGCAGTTCTTC.

V usage is TRBV25-1 and J usage is TRBJ2-3, with 10 bases identical to TRBD1. Germline loops: CDR1 MGHDK, CDR2 SYGVNS. With V trimmed by 2 bases and J by 4 bases, 3 bases remained unmatched. The CDR3 runs 15 residues. In nucleotides, the CDR3 is TGTGCCAGCAGTGAACCCGGGACAGGGGCAGATACGCAGTATTTT. Its protein product is CASSEPGTGADTQYF.

The V and J genes are TRBV27 and TRBJ1-2; 7 bases match TRBD1. Germline V gene lookup returns CDR1 MNHEY and CDR2 SMNVEV (reference sequence). The CDR3 is 15 residues long. V shed 2 bases, J shed 3 bases, and the junction held 6 bases outside the gene matches. The CDR3: CASSLGAGGDYGYTF. In DNA form, the CDR3 reads TGTGCCAGCAGTTTAGGAGCAGGGGGAGACTATGGCTACACCTTC.

The V call is TRBV27, the J call TRBJ1-4; weak D call: TRBD1 (5 bases). Trimming took 5 bases from V and 6 from J, leaving 16 bases between them. Germline V gives CDR1 MNHEY, CDR2 SMNVEV (reference sequence). The CDR3 totals 15 residues. The CDR3 reads CASSLRIGGHEKLFF. The DNA of the CDR3 is TGTGCCAGCAGTCTTCGAATCGGGGGACATGAAAAACTGTTTTTT.